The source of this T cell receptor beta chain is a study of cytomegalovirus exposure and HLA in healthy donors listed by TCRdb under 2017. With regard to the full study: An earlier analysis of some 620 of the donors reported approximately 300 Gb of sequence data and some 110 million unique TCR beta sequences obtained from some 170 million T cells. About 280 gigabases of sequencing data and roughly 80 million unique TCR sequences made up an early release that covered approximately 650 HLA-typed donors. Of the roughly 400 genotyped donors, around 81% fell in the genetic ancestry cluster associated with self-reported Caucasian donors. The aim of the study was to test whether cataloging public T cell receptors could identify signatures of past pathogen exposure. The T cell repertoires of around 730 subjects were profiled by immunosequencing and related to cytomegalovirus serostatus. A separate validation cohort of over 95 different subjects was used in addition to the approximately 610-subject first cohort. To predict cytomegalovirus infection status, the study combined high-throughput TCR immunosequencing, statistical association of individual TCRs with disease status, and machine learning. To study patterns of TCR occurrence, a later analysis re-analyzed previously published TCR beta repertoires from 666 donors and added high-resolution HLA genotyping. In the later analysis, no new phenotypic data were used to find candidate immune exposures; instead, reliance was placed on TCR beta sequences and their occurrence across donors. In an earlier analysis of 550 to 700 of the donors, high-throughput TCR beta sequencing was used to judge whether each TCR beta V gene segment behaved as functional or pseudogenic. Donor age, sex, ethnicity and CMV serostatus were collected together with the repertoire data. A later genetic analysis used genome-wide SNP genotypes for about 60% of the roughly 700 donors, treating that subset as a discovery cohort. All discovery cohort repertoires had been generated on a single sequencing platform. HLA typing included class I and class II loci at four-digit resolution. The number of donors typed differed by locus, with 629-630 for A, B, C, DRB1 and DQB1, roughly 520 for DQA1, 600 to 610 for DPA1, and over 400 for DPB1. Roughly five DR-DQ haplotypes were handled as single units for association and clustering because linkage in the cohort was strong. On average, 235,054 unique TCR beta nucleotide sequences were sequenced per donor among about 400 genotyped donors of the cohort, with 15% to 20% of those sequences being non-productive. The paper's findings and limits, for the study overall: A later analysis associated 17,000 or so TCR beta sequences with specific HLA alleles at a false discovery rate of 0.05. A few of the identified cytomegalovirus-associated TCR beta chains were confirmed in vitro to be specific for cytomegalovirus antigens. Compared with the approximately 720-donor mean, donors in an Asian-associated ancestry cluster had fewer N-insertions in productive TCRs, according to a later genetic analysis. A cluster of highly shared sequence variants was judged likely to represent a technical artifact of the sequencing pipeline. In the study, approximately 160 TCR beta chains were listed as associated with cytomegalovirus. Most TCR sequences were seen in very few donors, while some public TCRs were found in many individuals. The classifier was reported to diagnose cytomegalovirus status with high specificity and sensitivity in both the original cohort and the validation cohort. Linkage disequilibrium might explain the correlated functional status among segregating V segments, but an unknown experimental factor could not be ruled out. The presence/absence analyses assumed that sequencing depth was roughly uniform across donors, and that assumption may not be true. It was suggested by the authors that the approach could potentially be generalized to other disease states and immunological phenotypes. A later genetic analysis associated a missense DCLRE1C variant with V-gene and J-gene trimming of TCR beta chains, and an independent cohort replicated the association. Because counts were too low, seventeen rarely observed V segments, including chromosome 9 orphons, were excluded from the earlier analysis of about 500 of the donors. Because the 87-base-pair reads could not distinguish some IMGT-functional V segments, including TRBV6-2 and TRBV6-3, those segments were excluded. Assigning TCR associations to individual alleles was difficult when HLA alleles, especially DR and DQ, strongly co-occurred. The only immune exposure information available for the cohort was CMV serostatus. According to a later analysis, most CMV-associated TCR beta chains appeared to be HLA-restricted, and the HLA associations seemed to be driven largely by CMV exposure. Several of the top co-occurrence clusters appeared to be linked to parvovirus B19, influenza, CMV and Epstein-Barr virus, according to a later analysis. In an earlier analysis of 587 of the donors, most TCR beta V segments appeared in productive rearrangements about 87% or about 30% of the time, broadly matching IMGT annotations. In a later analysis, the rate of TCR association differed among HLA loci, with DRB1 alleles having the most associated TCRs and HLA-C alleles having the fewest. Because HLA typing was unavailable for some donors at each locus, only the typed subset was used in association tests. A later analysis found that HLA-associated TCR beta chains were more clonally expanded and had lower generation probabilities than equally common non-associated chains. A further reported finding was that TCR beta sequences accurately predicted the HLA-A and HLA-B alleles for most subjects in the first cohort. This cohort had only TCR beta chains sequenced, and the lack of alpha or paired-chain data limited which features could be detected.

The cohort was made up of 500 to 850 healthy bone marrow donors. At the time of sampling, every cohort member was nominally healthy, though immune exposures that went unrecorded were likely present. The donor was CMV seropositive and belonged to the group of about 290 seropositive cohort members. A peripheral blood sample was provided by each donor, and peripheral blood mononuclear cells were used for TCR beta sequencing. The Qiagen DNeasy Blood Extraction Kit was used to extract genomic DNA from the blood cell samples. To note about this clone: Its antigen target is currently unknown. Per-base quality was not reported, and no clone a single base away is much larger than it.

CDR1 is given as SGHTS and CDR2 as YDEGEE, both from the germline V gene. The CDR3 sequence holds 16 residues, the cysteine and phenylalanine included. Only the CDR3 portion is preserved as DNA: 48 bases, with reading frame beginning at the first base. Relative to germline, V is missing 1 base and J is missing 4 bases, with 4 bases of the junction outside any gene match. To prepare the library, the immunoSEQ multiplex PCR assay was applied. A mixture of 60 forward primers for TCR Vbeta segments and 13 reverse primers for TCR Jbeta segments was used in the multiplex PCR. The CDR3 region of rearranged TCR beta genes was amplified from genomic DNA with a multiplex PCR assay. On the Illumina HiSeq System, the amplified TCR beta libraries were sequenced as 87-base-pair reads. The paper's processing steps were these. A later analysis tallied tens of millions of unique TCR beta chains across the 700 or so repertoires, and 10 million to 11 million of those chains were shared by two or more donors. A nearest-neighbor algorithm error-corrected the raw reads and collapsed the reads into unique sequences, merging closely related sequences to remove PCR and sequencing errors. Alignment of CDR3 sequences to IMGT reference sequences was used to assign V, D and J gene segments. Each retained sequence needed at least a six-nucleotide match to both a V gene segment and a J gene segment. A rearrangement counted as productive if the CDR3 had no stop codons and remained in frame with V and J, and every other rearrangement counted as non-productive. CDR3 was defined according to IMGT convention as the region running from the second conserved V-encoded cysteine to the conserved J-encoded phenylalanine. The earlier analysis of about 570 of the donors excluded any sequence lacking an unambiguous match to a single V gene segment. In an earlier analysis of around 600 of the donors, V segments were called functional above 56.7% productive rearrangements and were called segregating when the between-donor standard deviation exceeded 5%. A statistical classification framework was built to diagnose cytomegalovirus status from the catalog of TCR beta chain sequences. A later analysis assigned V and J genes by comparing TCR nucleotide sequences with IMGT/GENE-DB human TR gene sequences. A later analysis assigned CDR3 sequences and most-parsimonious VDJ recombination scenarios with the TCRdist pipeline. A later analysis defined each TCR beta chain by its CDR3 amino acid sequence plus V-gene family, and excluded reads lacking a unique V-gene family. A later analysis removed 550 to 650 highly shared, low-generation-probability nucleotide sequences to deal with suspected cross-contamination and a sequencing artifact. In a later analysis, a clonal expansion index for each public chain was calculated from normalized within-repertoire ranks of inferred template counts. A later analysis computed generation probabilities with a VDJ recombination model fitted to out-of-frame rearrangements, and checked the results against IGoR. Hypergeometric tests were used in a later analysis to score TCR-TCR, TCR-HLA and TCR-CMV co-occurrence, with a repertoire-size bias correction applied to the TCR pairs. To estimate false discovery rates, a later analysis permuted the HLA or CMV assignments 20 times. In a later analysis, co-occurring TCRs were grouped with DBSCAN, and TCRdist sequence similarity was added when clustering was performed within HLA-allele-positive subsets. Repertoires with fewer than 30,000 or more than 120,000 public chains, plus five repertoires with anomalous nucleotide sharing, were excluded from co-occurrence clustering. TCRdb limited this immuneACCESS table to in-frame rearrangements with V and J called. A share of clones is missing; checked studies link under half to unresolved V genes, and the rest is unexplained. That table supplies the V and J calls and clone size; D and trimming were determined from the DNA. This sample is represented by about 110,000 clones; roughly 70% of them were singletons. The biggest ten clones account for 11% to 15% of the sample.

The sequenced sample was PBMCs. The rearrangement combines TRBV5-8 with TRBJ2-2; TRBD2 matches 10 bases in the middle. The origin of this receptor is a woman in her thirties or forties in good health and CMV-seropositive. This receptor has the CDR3 CASSLFSGGFTGELFF. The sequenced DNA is TGTGCCAGCAGCTTGTTTAGCGGGGGGTTCACCGGGGAGCTGTTTTTT.